A selection of T cell receptor beta chains follows, all from one sample in a study of blood T cells in healthy people across ages. MiXCR, applied by TCRdb to the 5' RACE reads, yields one record per CDR3 protein. The table shows 650,000 to 1,000,000 distinct CDR3 sequences, with 35% to 40% occurring only once. The sequenced sample was blood. These receptors were obtained from a man aged 18 to 30 in good health. Both conserved end residues are part of each CDR3. A D gene is named only where the DNA matches it firmly. Clone sizes are given selectively: once, few, many, or a class where the clone is expanded.

.,TRBV11-1,TRBJ1-5,.,TGTGCCAGCAGCTTAGGAGGGCGGCCTAATCAGCCCCAGCATTTT,CASSLGGRPNQPQHF
few,TRBV7-2,TRBJ2-5,.,TGTGCCAGCAGCTCCACGGGGGCACAAGAGACCCAGTACTTC,CASSSTGAQETQYF
once,TRBV27,TRBJ2-3,TRBD2,TGTGCCAGCAGTTTATTCGGGGGATTAACTAGCGCAGATACGCAGTATTTT,CASSLFGGLTSADTQYF
.,TRBV11-2,TRBJ2-5,.,TGTGCCAGCAGCTTTAGCGTCGAGACCCAGTACTTC,CASSFSVETQYF
many,TRBV12-3/TRBV12-4,TRBJ2-4,.,TGTGCCAGCAGTGAGTCTAGGAGGAACATTCAGTACTTC,CASSESRRNIQYF
many,TRBV5-1,TRBJ2-7,.,TGCGCCAGCAGTCGGGACCCAGAGGGGTCGAACGAGCAGTACTTC,CASSRDPEGSNEQYF
few,TRBV4-2,TRBJ2-1,.,TGTGCCAGCAGCCAAGATCTGGGACTTGAGCAGTTCTTC,CASSQDLGLEQFF
.,TRBV2,TRBJ2-5,TRBD1,TGTGCCAGCAGTGATAGGACAGGGACGGCTTTTGAGTACTTC,CASSDRTGTAFEYF
.,TRBV4-3,TRBJ2-7,TRBD1,TGCACCAGCAGCCAAGCTCGGACAGGGCCCTACGAGCAGTACTTC,CTSSQARTGPYEQYF
.,TRBV12-3/TRBV12-4,TRBJ2-3,TRBD2,TGTGCCAGCAGTAGACTAGCGGGGGAGCTCGTGTATTTT,CASSRLAGELVYF
few,TRBV5-1,TRBJ1-4,.,TGCGCCAGCAGCTTGGTTAGCGGAGCAACTAATGAAAAACTGTTTTTT,CASSLVSGATNEKLFF
few,TRBV10-3,TRBJ2-3,TRBD2,TGTGCCATCGGGGGGGCAGATACGCAGTATTTT,CAIGGADTQYF
.,TRBV11-2,TRBJ2-3,.,TGTGCCAGCAACCCCCTGGCTAAAAGAAATACGCAGTATTTT,CASNPLAKRNTQYF
few,TRBV20-1,TRBJ1-2,.,TGCAGTGCTAGAGGGCCGTTGAACTATGGCTACACCTTC,CSARGPLNYGYTF
.,TRBV7-2,TRBJ2-3,TRBD1,TGTGCCAGCAGCTTAAAGGACAGGGAAGCAGATACGCAGTATTTT,CASSLKDREADTQYF
.,TRBV11-1,TRBJ2-7,TRBD2,TGTGCCAGCAGCTTCACCAAAAGAACTAGCGGGGGGCTCCCCCTTAATTGGGGAGGCGAGCAGTACTTC,CASSFTKRTSGGLPLNWGGEQYF
few,TRBV4-3,TRBJ2-7,.,TGCGCCAGCAGCCAAGAGCAGACAAGCAACGAGCAGTACTTC,CASSQEQTSNEQYF
.,TRBV29-1,TRBJ1-2,.,TGCAGCGTTGGTCGGGGTTCTAACTATGGCTACACCTTC,CSVGRGSNYGYTF
few,TRBV27,TRBJ2-5,TRBD1,TGTGCCAGCAGTCGAGGGGGACAGGGTTATGGGGACCAGTACTTC,CASSRGGQGYGDQYF
.,TRBV5-1,TRBJ2-1,.,TGCGCCAGCAGCCTCACCCCCGGGGGCCCTTACAATGAGCAGTTCTTC,CASSLTPGGPYNEQFF
few,TRBV7-2,TRBJ1-4,.,TGTGCCAGCAGCCGGGTGTTAGCTAATGAAAAACTGTTTTTT,CASSRVLANEKLFF
.,TRBV12-3/TRBV12-4,TRBJ2-5,TRBD1,TGTGCCAGCACCCCGACAGGGGAGGTCAATGAGCAGTACTTC,CASTPTGEVNEQYF
.,TRBV12-3/TRBV12-4,TRBJ2-7,TRBD1,TGTGCCAGCAGTCCCGGGACAGGGATTGGCGAGCAGTACTTC,CASSPGTGIGEQYF
.,TRBV10-3,TRBJ1-1,.,TGTGCCATCAGTGAGTTTGGAGGGGCGGCTTTCTTT,CAISEFGGAAFF
many,TRBV12-3/TRBV12-4,TRBJ1-4,TRBD1,TGTGCCAGCAGGTCCCGGGACAGCCACGAAAAACTGTTTTTT,CASRSRDSHEKLFF
many,TRBV2,TRBJ2-1,.,TGTGCCAGCAGTGAACAGGGGGGTAATGAGCAGTTCTTC,CASSEQGGNEQFF
.,TRBV7-2,TRBJ1-5,.,TGTGCCAGCAGCTGGCTTATTGGTCAGCCCCAGCATTTT,CASSWLIGQPQHF
.,TRBV29-1,TRBJ2-7,.,TGCAGCGTCACTACTGACAACTCCTACGAGCAGTACTTC,CSVTTDNSYEQYF
many,TRBV20-1,TRBJ2-1,.,TGCAGTGCAACGAGGAGCTCCTACAATGAGCAGTTCTTC,CSATRSSYNEQFF
.,TRBV4-3,TRBJ2-1,.,TGCGCCAACAGCCAAGAGGTAACGAGGACAGCAAATGAGCAGTTCTTC,CANSQEVTRTANEQFF
.,TRBV28,TRBJ2-2,.,TGTGCCAGCAGTTTATTCCGTCCGGGTTTCGCGAACACCGGGGAGCTGTTTTTT,CASSLFRPGFANTGELFF
.,TRBV6-2/TRBV6-3,TRBJ1-1,TRBD1,TGTGCCAGCAGTTACCCGACAGGGCGTCGGTCAAACACTGAAGCTTTCTTT,CASSYPTGRRSNTEAFF
few,TRBV20-1,TRBJ1-1,TRBD1,TGCAGTGTCCTTGGGCAGGGGGGCACTGAAGCTTTCTTT,CSVLGQGGTEAFF
few,TRBV7-9,TRBJ1-1,.,TGTGCCAGCAGCCCCCTCCAGGGCATCGAAGCTTTCTTT,CASSPLQGIEAFF
.,TRBV9,TRBJ2-2,.,TGTGCCAGCAGCCCAATGGACCCGGCTTACGGGGAGCTGTTTTTT,CASSPMDPAYGELFF
few,TRBV20-1,TRBJ1-1,.,TGCAGTGCTAGACAGCCGAACACTGAAGCTTTCTTT,CSARQPNTEAFF
.,TRBV29-1,TRBJ2-5,.,TGCAGCGTTTTCGACGGACCGGGGACCCAGTACTTC,CSVFDGPGTQYF
.,TRBV15,TRBJ2-1,TRBD2,TGTGCCACCACCCATCTAGCGGGGGGGTACAATGAGCAGTTCTTC,CATTHLAGGYNEQFF
many,TRBV4-2,TRBJ2-1,TRBD2,TGTGCCAGCAGCCAAGTGGCCGGGGGGACTAGCGACTACAATGAGCAGTTCTTC,CASSQVAGGTSDYNEQFF
.,TRBV6-5,TRBJ2-3,TRBD1,TGTGCCAGCAGTTACACCCCGGGACAGGGGGTAGATACGCAGTATTTT,CASSYTPGQGVDTQYF